Listed below are T cell receptor beta chains from one sample, sequenced in a study of cytomegalovirus exposure and HLA in healthy donors. Here immunoSEQ multiplex PCR was the method, and the copy in TCRdb shows in-frame clones only, minus some. The sample has 120,000 or so clones; more than 15% are singletons. The sequencing input was PBMCs. The receptors originated from a female donor in good health and CMV-seropositive. Both conserved end residues are part of each CDR3. The D gene is left open where the match is weak. Size values are once, few and many counts, or a class for expanded clones, and some rows have none.

clone size: -; V gene: TRBV10-1; J gene: TRBJ2-7; D gene: TRBD2; CDR3 protein: CASSEGSGGFNEQYF
clone size: few; V gene: TRBV15; J gene: TRBJ1-2; D gene: TRBD1; CDR3 protein: CATSRARTGRYGYTF
clone size: -; V gene: TRBV28; J gene: TRBJ1-5; D gene: -; CDR3 protein: CASSFLTGQPQHF
clone size: few; V gene: TRBV7-9; J gene: TRBJ1-6; D gene: -; CDR3 protein: CASSQLEGSYNSPLHF
clone size: -; V gene: TRBV9; J gene: TRBJ2-1; D gene: -; CDR3 protein: CASSVFVSGSSPRYNEQFF
clone size: few; V gene: TRBV5-1; J gene: TRBJ2-7; D gene: TRBD1; CDR3 protein: CASSLAGTGLLHEQYF
clone size: few; V gene: TRBV2; J gene: TRBJ2-1; D gene: TRBD1; CDR3 protein: CASSSDRVGQFF
clone size: few; V gene: TRBV2; J gene: TRBJ1-2; D gene: TRBD1; CDR3 protein: CASHPGQGIYGYTF
clone size: few; V gene: TRBV6-5; J gene: TRBJ1-5; D gene: -; CDR3 protein: CASSSRVQPQHF
clone size: few; V gene: TRBV19; J gene: TRBJ2-7; D gene: TRBD1; CDR3 protein: CASSPRQGREQYF
clone size: -; V gene: TRBV5-1; J gene: TRBJ2-3; D gene: TRBD2; CDR3 protein: CASSSLLAGGPRADTQYF
clone size: -; V gene: TRBV4-1; J gene: TRBJ2-7; D gene: -; CDR3 protein: CASSPRSQGQTYEQYF
clone size: -; V gene: TRBV28; J gene: TRBJ2-3; D gene: TRBD1; CDR3 protein: CASSSNTGTGSTDTQYF
clone size: -; V gene: TRBV28; J gene: TRBJ2-7; D gene: TRBD1; CDR3 protein: CASRTGGYEQYF
clone size: -; V gene: TRBV19; J gene: TRBJ2-3; D gene: -; CDR3 protein: CASSIAYRDVGTPSTQYF
clone size: few; V gene: TRBV6-6; J gene: TRBJ1-2; D gene: -; CDR3 protein: CASSYSSQGYGYTF
clone size: -; V gene: TRBV2; J gene: TRBJ2-7; D gene: TRBD2; CDR3 protein: CASRRLAGFSSYEQYF
clone size: -; V gene: TRBV14; J gene: TRBJ2-1; D gene: TRBD1; CDR3 protein: CASSQTGSSYNEQFF
clone size: few; V gene: TRBV2; J gene: TRBJ1-2; D gene: TRBD1; CDR3 protein: CASRKQGDTNYGYTF
clone size: few; V gene: TRBV5-4; J gene: TRBJ1-1; D gene: -; CDR3 protein: CASSALRELNTEAFF
clone size: -; V gene: TRBV7-7; J gene: TRBJ2-5; D gene: TRBD2; CDR3 protein: CASSLGTSGVGETQYF
clone size: -; V gene: TRBV7-2; J gene: TRBJ2-3; D gene: -; CDR3 protein: CASSLGGFTSTDTQYF
clone size: few; V gene: TRBV28; J gene: TRBJ2-7; D gene: -; CDR3 protein: CASSLGGYEQYF
clone size: -; V gene: TRBV7-3; J gene: TRBJ1-1; D gene: -; CDR3 protein: CASSSSGGWDTEAFF
clone size: few; V gene: TRBV4-3; J gene: TRBJ1-1; D gene: -; CDR3 protein: CASSQDRRGATEAFF
clone size: few; V gene: TRBV18; J gene: TRBJ2-7; D gene: -; CDR3 protein: CASSPQRSSYEQYF
clone size: -; V gene: TRBV28; J gene: TRBJ2-5; D gene: TRBD1; CDR3 protein: CASSQGDPWGTQYF